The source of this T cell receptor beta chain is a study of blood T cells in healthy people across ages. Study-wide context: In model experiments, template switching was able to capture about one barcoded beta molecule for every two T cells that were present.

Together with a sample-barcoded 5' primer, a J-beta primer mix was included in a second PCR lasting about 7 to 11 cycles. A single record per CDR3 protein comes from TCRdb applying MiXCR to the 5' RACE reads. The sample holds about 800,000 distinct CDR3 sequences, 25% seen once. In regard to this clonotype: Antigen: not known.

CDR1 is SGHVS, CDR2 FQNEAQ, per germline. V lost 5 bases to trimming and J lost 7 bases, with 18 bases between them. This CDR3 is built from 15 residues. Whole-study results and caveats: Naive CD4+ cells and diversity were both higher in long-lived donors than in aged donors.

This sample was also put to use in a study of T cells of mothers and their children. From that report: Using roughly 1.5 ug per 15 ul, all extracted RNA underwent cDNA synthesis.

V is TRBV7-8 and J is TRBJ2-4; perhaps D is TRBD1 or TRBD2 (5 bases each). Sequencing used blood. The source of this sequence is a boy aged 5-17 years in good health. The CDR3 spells CASSEGQGPRNIQYF. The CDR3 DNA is TGTGCCAGCAGCGAGGGCCAGGGACCTCGGAACATTCAGTACTTC.